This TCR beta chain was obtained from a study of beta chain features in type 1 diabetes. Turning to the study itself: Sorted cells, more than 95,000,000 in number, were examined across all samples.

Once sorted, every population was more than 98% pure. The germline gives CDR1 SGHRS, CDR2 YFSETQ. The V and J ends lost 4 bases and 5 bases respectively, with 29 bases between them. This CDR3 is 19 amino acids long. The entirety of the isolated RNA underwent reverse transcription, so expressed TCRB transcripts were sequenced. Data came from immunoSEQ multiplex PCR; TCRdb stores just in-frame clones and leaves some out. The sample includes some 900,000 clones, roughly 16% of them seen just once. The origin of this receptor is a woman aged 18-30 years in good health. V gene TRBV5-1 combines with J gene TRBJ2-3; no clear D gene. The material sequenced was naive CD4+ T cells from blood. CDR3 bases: TGCGCCAGCAGCCAGCAGCGAGGAGCCTTCCGATTTATTGGAGATACGCAGTATTTT. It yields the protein CASSQQRGAFRFIGDTQYF.